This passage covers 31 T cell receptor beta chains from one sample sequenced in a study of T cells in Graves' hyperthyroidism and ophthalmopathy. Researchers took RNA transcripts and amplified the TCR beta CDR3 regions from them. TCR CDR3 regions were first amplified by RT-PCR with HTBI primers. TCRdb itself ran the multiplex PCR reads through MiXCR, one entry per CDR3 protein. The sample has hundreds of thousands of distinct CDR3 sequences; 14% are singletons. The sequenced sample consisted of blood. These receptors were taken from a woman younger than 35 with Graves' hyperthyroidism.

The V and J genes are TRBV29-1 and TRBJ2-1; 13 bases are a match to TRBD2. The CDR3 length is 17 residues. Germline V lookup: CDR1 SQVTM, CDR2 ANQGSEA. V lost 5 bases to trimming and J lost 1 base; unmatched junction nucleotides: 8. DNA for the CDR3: TGCAGCGTTCGACTAGCGGGAGGAATTTGGTCCTACAATGAGCAGTTCTTC. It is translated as CSVRLAGGIWSYNEQFF.

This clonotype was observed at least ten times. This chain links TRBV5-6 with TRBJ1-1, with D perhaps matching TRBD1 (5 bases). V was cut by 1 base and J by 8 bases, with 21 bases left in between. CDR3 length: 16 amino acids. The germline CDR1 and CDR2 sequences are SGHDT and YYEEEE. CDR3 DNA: TGTGCCAGCAGCTTGAGAGGGTCAGGGCCCACCCCCGAAGCTTTCTTT. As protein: CASSLRGSGPTPEAFF. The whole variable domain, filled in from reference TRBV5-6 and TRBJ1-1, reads DAGVTQSPTHLIKTRGQQVTLRCSPKSGHDTVSWYQQALGQGPQFIFQYYEEEERQRGNFPDRFSGHQFPNYSSELNVNALLLGDSALYLCASSLRGSGPTPEAFFGQGTRLTVV.

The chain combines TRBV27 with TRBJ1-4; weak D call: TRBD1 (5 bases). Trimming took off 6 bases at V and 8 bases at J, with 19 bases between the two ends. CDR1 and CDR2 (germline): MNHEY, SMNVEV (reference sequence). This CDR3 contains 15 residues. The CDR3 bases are TGTGCCAGCAGCTCCCGAAGAGGGGCAGGCGAAAAACTGTTTTTT. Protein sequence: CASSSRRGAGEKLFF. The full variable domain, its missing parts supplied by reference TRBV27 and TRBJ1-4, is EAQVTQNPRYLITVTGKKLTVTCSQNMNHEYMSWYRQDPGLGLRQIYYSMNVEVTDKGDVPEGYKVSRKEKRNFPLILESPSPNQTSLYFCASSSRRGAGEKLFFGSGTQLSVL.

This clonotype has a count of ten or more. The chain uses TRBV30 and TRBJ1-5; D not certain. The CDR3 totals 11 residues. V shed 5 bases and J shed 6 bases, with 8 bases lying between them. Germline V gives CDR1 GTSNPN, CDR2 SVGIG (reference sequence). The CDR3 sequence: CAWGDRQPQHF. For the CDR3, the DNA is TGTGCCTGGGGTGACCGTCAGCCCCAGCATTTT.

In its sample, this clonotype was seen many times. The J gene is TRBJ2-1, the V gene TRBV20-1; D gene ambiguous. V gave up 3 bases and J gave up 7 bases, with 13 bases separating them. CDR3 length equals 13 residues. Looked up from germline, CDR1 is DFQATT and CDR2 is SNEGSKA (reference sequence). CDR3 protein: CSASGRRLNEQFF. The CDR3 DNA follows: TGCAGTGCTAGTGGTCGGCGTCTGAATGAGCAGTTCTTC.

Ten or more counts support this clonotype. The chain's CDR3 is CASSPDGPYEQYF. Written as DNA, the CDR3 is TGTGCCAGCTCACCGGACGGACCCTACGAGCAGTACTTC. The chain couples TRBV18 to TRBJ2-7; D gene unclear. The V end lost 3 bases, the J end lost 2 bases, and 8 bases lay between the germline ends. The CDR3 is 13 amino acids. The germline V gene encodes CDR1 KGHSH and CDR2 LQKENI.

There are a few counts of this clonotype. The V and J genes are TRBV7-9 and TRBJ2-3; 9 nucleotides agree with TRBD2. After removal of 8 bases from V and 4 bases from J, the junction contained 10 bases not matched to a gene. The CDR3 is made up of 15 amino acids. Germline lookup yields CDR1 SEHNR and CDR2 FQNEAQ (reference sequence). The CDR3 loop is CASASGLASSDTQYF. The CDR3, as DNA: TGTGCCAGCGCCTCGGGACTAGCATCTTCAGATACGCAGTATTTT.

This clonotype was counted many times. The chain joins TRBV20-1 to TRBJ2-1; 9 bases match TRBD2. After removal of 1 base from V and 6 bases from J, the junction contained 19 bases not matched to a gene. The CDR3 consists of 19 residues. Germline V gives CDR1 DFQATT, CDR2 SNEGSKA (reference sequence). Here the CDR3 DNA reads TGCAGTGCTAGAGTAGCGGGGCGGGTTGGCGGGAGGGGCCCCAATGAGCAGTTCTTC. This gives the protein CSARVAGRVGGRGPNEQFF.

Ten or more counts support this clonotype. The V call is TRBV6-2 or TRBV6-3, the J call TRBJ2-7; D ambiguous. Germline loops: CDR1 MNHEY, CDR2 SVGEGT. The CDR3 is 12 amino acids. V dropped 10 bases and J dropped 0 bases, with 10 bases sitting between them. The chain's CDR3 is CAIRRSSYEQYF. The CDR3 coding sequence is TGTGCCATCCGACGGTCCTCCTACGAGCAGTACTTC.

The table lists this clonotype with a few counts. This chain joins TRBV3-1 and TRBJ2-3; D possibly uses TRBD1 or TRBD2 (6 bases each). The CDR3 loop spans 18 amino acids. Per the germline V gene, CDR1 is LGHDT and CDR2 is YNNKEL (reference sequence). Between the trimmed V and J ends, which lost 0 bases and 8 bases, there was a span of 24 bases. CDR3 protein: CASSQDWGSGGGFGTQYF. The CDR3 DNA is TGTGCCAGCAGCCAAGATTGGGGGAGCGGAGGGGGTTTCGGTACGCAGTATTTT.

Here the CDR3 DNA reads TGTGCCAGCACCTCCGGGGCCTACGAGCAGTACTTC. This gives the protein CASTSGAYEQYF. The genes are TRBV6-5 and TRBJ2-7; a weak D match, TRBD2 (5 bases). In germline, CDR1 is MNHEY, CDR2 SVGAGI. Trimming removed 7 bases at V and 2 bases at J, with 9 bases between. The CDR3 is 12 amino acids.

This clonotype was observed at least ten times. The CDR3 sequence: CASSETGDEKLFF. The CDR3 region has the DNA TGTGCCAGCAGTGAAACAGGGGATGAAAAACTGTTTTTT. The chain is built from TRBV12-3 or TRBV12-4 and TRBJ1-4, with 7 bases identical to TRBD1. The trim removed 5 bases at V and 6 bases at J, leaving 3 bases unmatched. The length of the CDR3 is 13 residues.

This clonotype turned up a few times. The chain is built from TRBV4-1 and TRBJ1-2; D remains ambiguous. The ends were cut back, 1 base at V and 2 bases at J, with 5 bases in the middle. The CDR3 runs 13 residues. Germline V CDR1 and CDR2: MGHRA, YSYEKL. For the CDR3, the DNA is TGCGCCAGCAGCCAAGCTAACAACTATGGCTACACCTTC. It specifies CASSQANNYGYTF.

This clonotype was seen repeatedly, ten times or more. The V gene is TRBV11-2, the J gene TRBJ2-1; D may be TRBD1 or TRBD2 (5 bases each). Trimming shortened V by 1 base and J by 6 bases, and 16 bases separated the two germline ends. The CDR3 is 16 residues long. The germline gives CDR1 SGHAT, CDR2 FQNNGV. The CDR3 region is CASSLGGTATSNEQFF. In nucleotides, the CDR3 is TGTGCCAGCAGCTTAGGGGGGACCGCGACGTCCAATGAGCAGTTCTTC.

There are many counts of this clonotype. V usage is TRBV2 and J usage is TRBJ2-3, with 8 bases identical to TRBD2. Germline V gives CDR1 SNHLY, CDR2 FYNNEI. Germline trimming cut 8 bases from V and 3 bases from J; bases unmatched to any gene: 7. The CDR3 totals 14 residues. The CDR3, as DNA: TGTGCCAGCGCAGCGGGAGTGAGGACAGATACGCAGTATTTT. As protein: CASAAGVRTDTQYF.

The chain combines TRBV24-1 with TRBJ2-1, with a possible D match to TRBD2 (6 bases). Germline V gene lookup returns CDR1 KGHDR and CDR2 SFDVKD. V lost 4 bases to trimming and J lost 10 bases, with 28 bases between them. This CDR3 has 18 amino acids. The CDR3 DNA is TGTGCCACCAGTGACCAGACACATATCAGCGGGTTATACACCGAGCAGTTCTTC. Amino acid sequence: CATSDQTHISGLYTEQFF.

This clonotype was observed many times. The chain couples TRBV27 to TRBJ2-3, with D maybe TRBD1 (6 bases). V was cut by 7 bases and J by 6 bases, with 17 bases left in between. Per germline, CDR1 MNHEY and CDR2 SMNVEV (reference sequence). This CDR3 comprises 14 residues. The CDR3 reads CASTPMGARDTQYF. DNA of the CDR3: TGTGCCAGCACCCCGATGGGGGCGAGGGATACGCAGTATTTT.

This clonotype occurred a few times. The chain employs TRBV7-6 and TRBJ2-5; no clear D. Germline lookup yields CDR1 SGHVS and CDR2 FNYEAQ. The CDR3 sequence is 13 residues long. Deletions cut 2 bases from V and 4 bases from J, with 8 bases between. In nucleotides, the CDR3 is TGTGCCAGCAGCTTAAGGTCAACAGAGACCCAGTACTTC. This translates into CASSLRSTETQYF. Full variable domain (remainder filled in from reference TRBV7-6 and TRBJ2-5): GAGVSQSPRYKVTKRGQDVALRCDPISGHVSLYWYRQALGQGPEFLTYFNYEAQQDKSGLPNDRFSAERPEGSISTLTIQRTEQRDSAMYRCASSLRSTETQYFGPGTRLLVL.

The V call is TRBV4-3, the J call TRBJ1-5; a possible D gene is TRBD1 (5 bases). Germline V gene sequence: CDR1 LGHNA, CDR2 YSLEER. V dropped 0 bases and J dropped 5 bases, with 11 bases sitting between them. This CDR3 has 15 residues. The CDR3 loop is CASSQDAGRYQPQHF. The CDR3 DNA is TGCGCCAGCAGCCAAGATGCGGGGCGATATCAGCCCCAGCATTTT.

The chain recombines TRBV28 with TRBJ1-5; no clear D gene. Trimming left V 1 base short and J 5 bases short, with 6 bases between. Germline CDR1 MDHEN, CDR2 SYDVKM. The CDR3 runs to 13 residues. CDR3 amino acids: CASSLSGHQPQHF. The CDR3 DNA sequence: TGTGCCAGCAGTTTATCCGGGCATCAGCCCCAGCATTTT.

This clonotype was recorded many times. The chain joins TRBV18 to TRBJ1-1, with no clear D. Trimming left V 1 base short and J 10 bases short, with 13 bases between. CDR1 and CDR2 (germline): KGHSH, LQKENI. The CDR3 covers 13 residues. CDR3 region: CASSPRTEMVAFF. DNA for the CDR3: TGTGCCAGCTCACCACGGACCGAAATGGTAGCTTTCTTT. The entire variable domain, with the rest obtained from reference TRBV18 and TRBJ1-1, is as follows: NAGVMQNPRHLVRRRGQEARLRCSPMKGHSHVYWYRQLPEEGLKFMVYLQKENIIDESGMPKERFSAEFPKEGPSILRIQQVVRGDSAAYFCASSPRTEMVAFFGQGTRLTVV.

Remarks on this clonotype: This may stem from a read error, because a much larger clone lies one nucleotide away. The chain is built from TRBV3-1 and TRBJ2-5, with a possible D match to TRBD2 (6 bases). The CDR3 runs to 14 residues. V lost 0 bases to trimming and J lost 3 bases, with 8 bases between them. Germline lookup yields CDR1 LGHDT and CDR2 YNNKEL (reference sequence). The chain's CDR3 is CASSQDSGKETQYF. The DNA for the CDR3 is TGTGCCAGCAGCCAAGATAGCGGAAAAGAGACCCAGTACTTC.

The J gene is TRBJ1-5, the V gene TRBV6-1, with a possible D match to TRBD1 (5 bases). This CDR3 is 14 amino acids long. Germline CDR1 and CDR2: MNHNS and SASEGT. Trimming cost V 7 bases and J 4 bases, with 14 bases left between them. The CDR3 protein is CASTRGSDNQPQHF. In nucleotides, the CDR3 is TGTGCCAGCACCCGGGGGTCAGATAATCAGCCCCAGCATTTT.

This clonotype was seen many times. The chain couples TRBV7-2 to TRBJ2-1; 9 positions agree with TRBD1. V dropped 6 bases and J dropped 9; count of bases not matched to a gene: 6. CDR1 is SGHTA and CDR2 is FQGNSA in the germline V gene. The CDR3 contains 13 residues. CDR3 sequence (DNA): TGTGCCAGCAGGTACAGGGGGCCCAGTGAGCAGTTCTTC. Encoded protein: CASRYRGPSEQFF. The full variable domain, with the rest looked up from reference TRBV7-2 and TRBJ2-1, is GAGVSQSPSNKVTEKGKDVELRCDPISGHTALYWYRQSLGQGLEFLIYFQGNSAPDKSGLPSDRFSAERTGGSVSTLTIQRTQQEDSAVYLCASRYRGPSEQFFGPGTRLTVL.

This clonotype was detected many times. The CDR3 sequence: CASTGYSREQYF. In DNA, the CDR3 is TGTGCCAGCACAGGCTACTCGAGGGAGCAGTACTTC. V gene TRBV2 combines with J gene TRBJ2-7, with D unresolved. Trimming removed 7 bases from V and 7 bases from J, with 14 bases in between. The V gene's germline CDR1 is SNHLY and CDR2 FYNNEI. This CDR3 region has 12 residues.

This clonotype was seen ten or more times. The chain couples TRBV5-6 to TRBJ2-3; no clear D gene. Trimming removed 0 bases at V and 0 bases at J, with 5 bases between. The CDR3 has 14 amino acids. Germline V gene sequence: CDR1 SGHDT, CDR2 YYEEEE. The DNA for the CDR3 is TGTGCCAGCAGCTTGGCTGCTAGCACAGATACGCAGTATTTT. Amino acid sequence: CASSLAASTDTQYF.

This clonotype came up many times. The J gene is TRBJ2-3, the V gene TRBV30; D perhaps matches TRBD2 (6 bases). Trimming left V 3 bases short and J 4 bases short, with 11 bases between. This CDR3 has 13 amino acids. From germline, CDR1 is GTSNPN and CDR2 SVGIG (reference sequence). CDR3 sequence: CAWRVTRPDTQYF. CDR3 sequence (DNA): TGTGCCTGGAGGGTGACTAGGCCAGATACGCAGTATTTT.

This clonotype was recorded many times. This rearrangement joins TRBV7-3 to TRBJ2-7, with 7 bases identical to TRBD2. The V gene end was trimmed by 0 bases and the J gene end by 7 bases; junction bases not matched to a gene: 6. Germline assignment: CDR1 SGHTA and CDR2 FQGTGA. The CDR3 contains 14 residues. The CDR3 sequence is CASSLTSLGGEQYF. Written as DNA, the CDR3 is TGTGCCAGCAGCTTAACGTCTCTGGGAGGGGAGCAGTACTTC.

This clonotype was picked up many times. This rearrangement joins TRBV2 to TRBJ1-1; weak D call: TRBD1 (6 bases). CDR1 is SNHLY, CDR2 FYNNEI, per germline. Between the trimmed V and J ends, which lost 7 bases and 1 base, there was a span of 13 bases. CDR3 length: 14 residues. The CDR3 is CASTQGRQNTEAFF. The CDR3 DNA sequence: TGTGCCAGCACCCAGGGGAGGCAGAACACTGAAGCTTTCTTT.

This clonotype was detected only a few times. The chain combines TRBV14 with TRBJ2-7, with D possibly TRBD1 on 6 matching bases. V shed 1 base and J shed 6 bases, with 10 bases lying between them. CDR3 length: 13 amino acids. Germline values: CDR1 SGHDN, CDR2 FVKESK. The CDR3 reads CASSQADRTEQYF. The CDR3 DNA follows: TGTGCCAGCAGCCAAGCAGACAGGACCGAGCAGTACTTC.

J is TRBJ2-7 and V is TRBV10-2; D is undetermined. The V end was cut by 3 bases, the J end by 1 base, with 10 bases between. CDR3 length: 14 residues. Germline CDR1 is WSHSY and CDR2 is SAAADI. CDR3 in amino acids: CASSEVSRSYEQYF. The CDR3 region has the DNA TGCGCCAGCAGTGAAGTTAGCCGATCCTACGAGCAGTACTTC.